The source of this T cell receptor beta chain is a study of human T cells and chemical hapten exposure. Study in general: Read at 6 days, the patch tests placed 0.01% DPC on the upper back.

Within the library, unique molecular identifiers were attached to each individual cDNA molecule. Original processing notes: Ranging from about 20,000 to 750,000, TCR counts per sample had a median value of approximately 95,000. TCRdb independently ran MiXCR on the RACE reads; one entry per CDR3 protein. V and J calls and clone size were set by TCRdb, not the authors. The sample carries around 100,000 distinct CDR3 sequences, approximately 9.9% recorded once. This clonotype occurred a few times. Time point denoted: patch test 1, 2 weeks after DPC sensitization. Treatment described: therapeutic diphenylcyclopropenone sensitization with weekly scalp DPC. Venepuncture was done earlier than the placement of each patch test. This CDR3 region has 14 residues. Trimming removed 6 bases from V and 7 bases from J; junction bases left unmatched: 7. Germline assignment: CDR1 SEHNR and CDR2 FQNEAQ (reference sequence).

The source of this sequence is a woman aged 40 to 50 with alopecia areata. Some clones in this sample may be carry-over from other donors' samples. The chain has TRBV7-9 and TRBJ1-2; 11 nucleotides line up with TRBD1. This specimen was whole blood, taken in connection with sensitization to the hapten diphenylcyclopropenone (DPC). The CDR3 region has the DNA TGTGCCAGCAGTCGAGGACAGGGGGCGCGTGGCTACACCTTC. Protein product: CASSRGQGARGYTF. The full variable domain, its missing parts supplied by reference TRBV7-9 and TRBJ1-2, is DTGVSQNPRHKITKRGQNVTFRCDPISEHNRLYWYRQTLGQGPEFLTYFQNEAQLEKSRLLSDRFSAERPKGSFSTLEIQRTEQGDSAMYLCASSRGQGARGYTFGSGTRLTVV.